Included here is one TCR beta chain sequence, with context. The antigen remains unidentified. V was clipped by 6 bases and J by 0 bases, with 13 bases between them. CDR1 is SNHLY, CDR2 FYNNEI, per germline. The CDR3 runs 15 residues. This record belongs to a study of identifying expanded T cells in peripheral blood. General study results and limits: Technical replicates showed around 1.1 changed clones; two weeks roughly 16; four weeks 19.

The method was immunoSEQ multiplex PCR; TCRdb's version includes in-frame clones alone and lacks a portion of them. The sample records tens of thousands of clones, approximately 85% being singletons. The chain links TRBV2 to TRBJ2-3; D may be TRBD2 (6 bases). Sequenced material: blood. This TCR was sampled from a person aged 18 to 69 in good health. CDR3 sequence reads: CASRSAGRSTDTQYF. The CDR3 region has the DNA TGTGCCAGCAGGAGCGCGGGGAGAAGCACAGATACGCAGTATTTT.